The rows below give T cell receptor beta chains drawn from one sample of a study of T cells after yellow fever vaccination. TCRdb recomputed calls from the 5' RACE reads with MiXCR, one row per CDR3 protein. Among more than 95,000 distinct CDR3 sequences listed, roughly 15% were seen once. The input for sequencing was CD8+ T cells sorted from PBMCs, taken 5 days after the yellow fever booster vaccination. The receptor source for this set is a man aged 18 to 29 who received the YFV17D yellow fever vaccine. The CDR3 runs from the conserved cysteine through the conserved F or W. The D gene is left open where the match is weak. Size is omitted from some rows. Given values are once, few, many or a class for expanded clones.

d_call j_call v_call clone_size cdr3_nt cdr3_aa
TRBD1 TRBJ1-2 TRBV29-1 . TGCAGCGGGACCCCGACAGGGGCAGCGGAGGGCTACACCTTC CSGTPTGAAEGYTF
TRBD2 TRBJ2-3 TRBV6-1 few TGTGCCAGCAGTGAAGCGAGCGGGGGCCCACGAGGCACAGATACGCAGTATTTT CASSEASGGPRGTDTQYF
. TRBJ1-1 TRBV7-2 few TGTGCCAGCAGCCCCCCGGACAGACCCGTCACTGAAGCTTTCTTT CASSPPDRPVTEAFF
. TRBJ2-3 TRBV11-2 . TGTGCCAGCAGCTCCCACGGGCGGAGCACAGATACGCAGTATTTT CASSSHGRSTDTQYF
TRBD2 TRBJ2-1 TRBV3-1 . TGTGCCAGCAGCCAAGATACCAGCGGGGGGGCTGGGCATGAGCAGTTCTTC CASSQDTSGGAGHEQFF
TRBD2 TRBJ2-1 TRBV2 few TGTGCCAGCAGTGAGGTGCGGGGGGGCAAAAATGAGCAGTTCTTC CASSEVRGGKNEQFF
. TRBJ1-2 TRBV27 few TGTGCCAGCAAGGCGAGTCTTAACTATGGCTACACCTTC CASKASLNYGYTF
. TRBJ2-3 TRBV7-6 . TGTGCCAGCAGCTTACGGCAAGATACGCAGTATTTT CASSLRQDTQYF
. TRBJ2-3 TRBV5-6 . TGTGCCAGCAGCGCGGGGCTAACCGCCTTGCCAGATACGCAGTATTTT CASSAGLTALPDTQYF
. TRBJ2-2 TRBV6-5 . TGTGCCAGCAGTTACTCGAAAAGGGGCACCGGGGAGCTGTTTTTT CASSYSKRGTGELFF
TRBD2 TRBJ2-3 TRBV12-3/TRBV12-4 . TGTGCCAGCAGCACCGGGACTAGCGGGGGTCCTAGCACAGATACGCAGTATTTT CASSTGTSGGPSTDTQYF
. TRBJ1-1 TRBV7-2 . TGTGCCAGCAGCTTAAGTGACGGTATGAACACTGAAGCTTTCTTT CASSLSDGMNTEAFF
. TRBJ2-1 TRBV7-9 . TGTGCCAGCAGCTTAGCGGGGGCCGATACCAATGAGCAGTTCTTC CASSLAGADTNEQFF
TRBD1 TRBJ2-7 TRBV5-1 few TGCGCCAGCAGCTTGGAACAGGGGATTGTCAACGAGCAGTACTTC CASSLEQGIVNEQYF
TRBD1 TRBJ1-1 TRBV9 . TGTGCCAGCAGCGCAAGACAGGGAACTAACACTGAAGCTTTCTTT CASSARQGTNTEAFF
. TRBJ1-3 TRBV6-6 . TGTGCCAGCAGTGAAGACCCCGGGGAGTTAAGTGGAAACACCATATATTTT CASSEDPGELSGNTIYF
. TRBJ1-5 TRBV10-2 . TGCGCCAGCAGTGAGAGGTGGTACGGACATTCTCTTTATAGCAATCAGCCCCAGCATTTT CASSERWYGHSLYSNQPQHF
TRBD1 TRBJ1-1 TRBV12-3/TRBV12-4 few TGTGCCAGCAGTATGACAGGGGAGAACACTGAAGCTTTCTTT CASSMTGENTEAFF
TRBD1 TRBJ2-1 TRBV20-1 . TGCAGTGCTAGGGAACAGGGGTCCATTAATGAGCAGTTCTTC CSAREQGSINEQFF
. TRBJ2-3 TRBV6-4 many TGTGCCAGCAGTGACGGGGGGGCTAGCACAGATACGCAGTATTTT CASSDGGASTDTQYF
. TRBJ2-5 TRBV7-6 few TGTGCCAGCATGGGGGGAGAGACCCAGTACTTC CASMGGETQYF
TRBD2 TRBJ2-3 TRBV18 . TGTGCCAGCTCACCAGAGGCCGCGGGGGACTTCACAGATACGCAGTATTTT CASSPEAAGDFTDTQYF
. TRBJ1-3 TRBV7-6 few TGTGCCAGCAGACCCGCGGGGTCTGGAAACACCATATATTTT CASRPAGSGNTIYF
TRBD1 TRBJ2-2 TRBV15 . TGTGCCACCAGCAGAGAGACAGGGGCCGGGGAGCTGTTTTTT CATSRETGAGELFF
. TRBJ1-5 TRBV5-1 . TGCGCCAGCAGCTTGGCGAGCAATCAGCCCCAGCATTTT CASSLASNQPQHF
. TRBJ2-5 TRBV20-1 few TGCAGTGCTAGAGTAGGCGGCAAAGAGACCCAGTACTTC CSARVGGKETQYF
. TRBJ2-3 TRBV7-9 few TGTGCCAGCAGTCCGGTGTTGAGGGGGACAGATACGCAGTATTTT CASSPVLRGTDTQYF
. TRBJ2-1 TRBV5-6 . TGTGCCAGCAGCGGGACTGGGGCCAATGAGCAGTTCTTC CASSGTGANEQFF
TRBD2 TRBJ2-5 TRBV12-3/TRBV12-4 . TGTGCCAGCAGTTTTGGTCCTAGCGGGGGGGCCCAGTACTTC CASSFGPSGGAQYF
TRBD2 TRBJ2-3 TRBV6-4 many TGTGCCAGCAGTGACTCAGGCGGGGGGGCAGATACGCAGTATTTT CASSDSGGGADTQYF
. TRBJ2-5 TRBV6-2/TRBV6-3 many TGTGCCAGCAGTTACTCGAGGACCAGTAAGACCCAGTACTTC CASSYSRTSKTQYF
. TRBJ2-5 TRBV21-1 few TGTGCCAGCAGCAAAGAGGCGATTCGGAGGGTTTACCAAGAGACCCAGTACTTC CASSKEAIRRVYQETQYF
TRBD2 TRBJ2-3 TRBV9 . TGTGCCAGCAGCGTAGAAGGTAGCGGGGGTGATACGCAGTATTTT CASSVEGSGGDTQYF
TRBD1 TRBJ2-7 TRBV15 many TGTGCCACCAGCTTCGGGACAGGGGGGTACGAGCAGTACTTC CATSFGTGGYEQYF
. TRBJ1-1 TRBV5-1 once TGCGCCAGCAGCGGGGGGAGGGGACCGATGAACACTGAAGCTTTCTTT CASSGGRGPMNTEAFF
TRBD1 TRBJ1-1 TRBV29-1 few TGCAGCGTGCCCCGGGACAGGGGGACTGAAGCTTTCTTT CSVPRDRGTEAFF
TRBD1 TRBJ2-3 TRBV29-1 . TGCAGCGTTGTCGACAGGGCAGATACGCAGTATTTT CSVVDRADTQYF
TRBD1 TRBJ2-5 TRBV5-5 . TGTGCCAGCAGCCCAATCCGGGACAGGGGACAGACCCAGTACTTC CASSPIRDRGQTQYF
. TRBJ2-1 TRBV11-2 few TGTGCCAGCGCTGGCCCCGACAGTTACAATGAGCAGTTCTTC CASAGPDSYNEQFF
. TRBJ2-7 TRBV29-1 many TGCAGCGTTGAAGGGCAGAGCTCCTACGAGCAGTACTTC CSVEGQSSYEQYF
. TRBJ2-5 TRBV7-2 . TGTGCCAGCAGCCACGAGTTGCGGGCAGGGGAGACCCAGTACTTC CASSHELRAGETQYF
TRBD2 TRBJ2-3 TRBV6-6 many TGTGCCAGCAGCCAAGGACTAGCGGGGGCCCCGGGGGATACGCAGTATTTT CASSQGLAGAPGDTQYF
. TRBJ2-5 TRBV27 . TGTGCCAGCAGGAACCGAGAGACCCAGTACTTC CASRNRETQYF
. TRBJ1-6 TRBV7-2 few TGTGCCAGCAGCCGCTGGGCAGGGAAGGATTCACCCCTCCACTTT CASSRWAGKDSPLHF
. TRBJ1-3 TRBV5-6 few TGTGCCAGCAGCCCCTCGACGGGGGGAAGTGGAAACACCATATATTTT CASSPSTGGSGNTIYF
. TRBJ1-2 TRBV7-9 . TGTGCCAGCAGCCTATGGGGGTTACAGGGAATTTATGGCTACACCTTC CASSLWGLQGIYGYTF
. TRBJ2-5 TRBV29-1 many TGCAGCGTTGTAGGCGGGGAGTTCGGGACCCAGTACTTC CSVVGGEFGTQYF
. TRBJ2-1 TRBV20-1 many TGCAGTGCTAGAGATAGGCAGCGGGCCTACAATGAGCAGTTCTTC CSARDRQRAYNEQFF
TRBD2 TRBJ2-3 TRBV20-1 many TGCAGTGCTCCTGGCTTAGCGGGGGCTAGCACAGATACGCAGTATTTT CSAPGLAGASTDTQYF
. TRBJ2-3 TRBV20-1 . TGCAGTGCTAGAGGGACTTCCCTGGGCACAGATACGCAGTATTTT CSARGTSLGTDTQYF
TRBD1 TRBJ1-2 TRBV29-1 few TGCAGCGTTGAATTAATGGGAGCCGGGACAGGATCCCTCTATGGCTACACCTTC CSVELMGAGTGSLYGYTF
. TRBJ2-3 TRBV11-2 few TGTGCCAGCAGCTTAGTTGGTTTAGTTACAGATACGCAGTATTTT CASSLVGLVTDTQYF
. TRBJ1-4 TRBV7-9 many TGTGCCAGCAGCTTCCCCATTGAATTACAAAATAGGGAAAAACTGTTTTTT CASSFPIELQNREKLFF